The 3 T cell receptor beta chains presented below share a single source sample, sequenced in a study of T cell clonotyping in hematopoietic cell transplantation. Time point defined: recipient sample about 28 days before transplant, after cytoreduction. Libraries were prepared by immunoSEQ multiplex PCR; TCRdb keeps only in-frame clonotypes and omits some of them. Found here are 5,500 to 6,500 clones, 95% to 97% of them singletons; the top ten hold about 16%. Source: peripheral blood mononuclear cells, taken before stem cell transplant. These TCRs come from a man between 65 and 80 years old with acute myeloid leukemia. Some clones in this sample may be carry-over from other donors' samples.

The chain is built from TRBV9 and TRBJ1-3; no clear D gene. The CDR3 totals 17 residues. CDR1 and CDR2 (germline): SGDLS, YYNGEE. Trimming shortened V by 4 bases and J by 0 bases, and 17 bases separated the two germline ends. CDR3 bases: TGTGCCAGCAGCCCCCAGGTTGCATTCAGCTCTGGAAACACCATATATTTT. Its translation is CASSPQVAFSSGNTIYF.

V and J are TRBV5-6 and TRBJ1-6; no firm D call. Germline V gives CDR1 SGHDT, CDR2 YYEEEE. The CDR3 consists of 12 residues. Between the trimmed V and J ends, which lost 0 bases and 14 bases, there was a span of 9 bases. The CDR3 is CASSLDRNSLHF. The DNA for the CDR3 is TGTGCCAGCAGCTTGGATCGTAACTCCCTCCACTTT.

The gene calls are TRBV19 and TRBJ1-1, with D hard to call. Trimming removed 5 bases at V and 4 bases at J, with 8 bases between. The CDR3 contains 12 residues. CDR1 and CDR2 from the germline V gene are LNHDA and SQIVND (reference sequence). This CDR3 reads CASSPGVTEAFF. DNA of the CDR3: TGTGCCAGTAGTCCAGGTGTCACTGAAGCTTTCTTT.